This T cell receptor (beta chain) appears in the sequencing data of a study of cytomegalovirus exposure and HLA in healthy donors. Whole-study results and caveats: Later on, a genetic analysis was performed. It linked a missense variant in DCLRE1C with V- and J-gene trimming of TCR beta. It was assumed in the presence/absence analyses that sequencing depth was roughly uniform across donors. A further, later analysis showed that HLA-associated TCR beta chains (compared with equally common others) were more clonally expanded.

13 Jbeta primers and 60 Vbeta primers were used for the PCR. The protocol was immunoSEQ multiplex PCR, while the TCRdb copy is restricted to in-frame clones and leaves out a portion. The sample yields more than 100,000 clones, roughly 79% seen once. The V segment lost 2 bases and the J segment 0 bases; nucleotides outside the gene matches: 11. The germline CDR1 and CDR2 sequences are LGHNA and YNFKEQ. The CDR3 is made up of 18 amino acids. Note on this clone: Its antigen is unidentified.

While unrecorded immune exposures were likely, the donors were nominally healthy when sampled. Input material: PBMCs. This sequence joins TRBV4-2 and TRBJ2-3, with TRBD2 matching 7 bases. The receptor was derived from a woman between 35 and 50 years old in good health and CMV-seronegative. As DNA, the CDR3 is TGTGCCAGCAGCCAACGTCAACGGGGGGAGGCTAGCACAGATACGCAGTATTTT. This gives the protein CASSQRQRGEASTDTQYF.